The rows below give T cell receptor beta chains drawn from one sample of a study of blood T cell repertoires in COVID-19. Method: immunoSEQ multiplex PCR; TCRdb's copy keeps in-frame clones and lacks some. The sample holds around 500,000 clones; more than 75% are singletons and the top ten take approximately 2%. What was sequenced was PBMCs or T cells enriched from blood (not recorded which). Receptors originate from a woman aged 35 to 49 who had recovered from COVID-19. CDR3s include the opening cysteine and the closing phenylalanine or tryptophan. D genes are given only for firm matches. Some rows have no size entry. The others give once, few or many, or a class for an expanded clone.

clone_size,d_call,v_call,j_call,cdr3_nt,cdr3_aa
few,TRBD1,TRBV7-6,TRBJ1-3,TGTGCCAGCAGCTTGAGGGACAGGGCGGAAGGAAACACCATATATTTT,CASSLRDRAEGNTIYF
.,TRBD2,TRBV3-1/TRBV3-2,TRBJ2-5,TGTGCCAGCAGCCAGGGACTAGCGGGAGCCGAAGAGACCCAGTACTTC,CASSQGLAGAEETQYF
.,.,TRBV5-4,TRBJ1-2,TGTGCCAGCAGCTTTGTATGGACAGAGTCTTCGAACTATGGCTACACCTTC,CASSFVWTESSNYGYTF
.,.,TRBV24-1,TRBJ2-3,TGTGCCACCAGTGATCCCGAGGGGGGGGGCACAGATACGCAGTATTTT,CATSDPEGGGTDTQYF
.,.,TRBV4-1,TRBJ1-5,TGCGCCAGCAGCCAAGGAGGTTCAGGGTCGGGCAATCAGCCCCAGCATTTT,CASSQGGSGSGNQPQHF
.,.,TRBV27,TRBJ1-1,TGTGCCAGCAGTTTATCGAGGGGGAGTCGGAACACTGAAGCTTTCTTT,CASSLSRGSRNTEAFF
.,TRBD2,TRBV24-1,TRBJ2-1,TGTGCCACCAGTGACCCGAGCGGGAGCTCCTACAATGAGCAGTTCTTC,CATSDPSGSSYNEQFF
.,.,TRBV7-9,TRBJ1-5,TGTGCCAGCAGCGGGAGGGGAGGCAATCAGCCCCAGCATTTT,CASSGRGGNQPQHF
.,.,TRBV19,TRBJ1-1,TGTGCCAGTAGTATAGACGGTGACTCCTGGAACACTGAAGCTTTCTTT,CASSIDGDSWNTEAFF
.,.,TRBV6-5,TRBJ1-2,TGTGCCAGCAGTTACTCAGACAGCCCGCTCTATGGCTACACCTTC,CASSYSDSPLYGYTF
.,TRBD1,TRBV27,TRBJ2-7,TGTGCCAGCAGCCCAGGGACAGGGATCTCCTACGAGCAGTACTTC,CASSPGTGISYEQYF
.,.,TRBV19,TRBJ1-5,TGTGCCAGTAAATTCGTTCAGGGTAGTGGTCGAGGCAATCAGCCCCAGCATTTT,CASKFVQGSGRGNQPQHF
.,.,TRBV9,TRBJ2-5,TGTGCCAGCAGCCTACAGGTGGGAGGAGAGACCCAGTACTTC,CASSLQVGGETQYF
.,TRBD1,TRBV5-8,TRBJ1-2,TGTGCCAGCAGCGAAGGACAGGCTCTAAACTATGGCTACACCTTC,CASSEGQALNYGYTF
few,TRBD2,TRBV19,TRBJ2-7,TGTGCCAGTAGCTCTGCGGGGGGATACGAGCAGTACTTC,CASSSAGGYEQYF
.,.,TRBV18,TRBJ1-4,TGTGCCAGCTCCAGGGATGGGACTAATGAAAAACTGTTTTTT,CASSRDGTNEKLFF
.,.,TRBV2,TRBJ1-4,TGTGCCAGCAGTGAAGAGGTGGCAGCGGCACCTAATGAAAAACTGTTTTTT,CASSEEVAAAPNEKLFF
.,TRBD2,TRBV10-1,TRBJ2-1,TGCGCCAGCAGTGACTGGACTAGCGGTAACAATGAGCAGTTCTTC,CASSDWTSGNNEQFF
.,TRBD1,TRBV18,TRBJ2-2,TGTGCCAGCTCACCTGGGACAGGGTTGACCGGGGAGCTGTTTTTT,CASSPGTGLTGELFF
.,TRBD2,TRBV27,TRBJ2-3,TGTGCCACCCAGAGCGGGAGGGCCCTGGCAGATACGCAGTATTTT,CATQSGRALADTQYF
many,.,TRBV5-1,TRBJ2-7,TGCGCCAGCAGGATGCCGGGTCGCTCCTACGAGCAGTACTTC,CASRMPGRSYEQYF
.,.,TRBV7-9,TRBJ1-1,TGTGCCAGCAGCTTAGGGGGAGTGCCTGAAGCTTTCTTT,CASSLGGVPEAFF
.,.,TRBV7-2,TRBJ2-1,TGTGCCAGCAGCTTTTCAACAGGGAATGAGCAGTTCTTC,CASSFSTGNEQFF
.,TRBD1,TRBV5-1,TRBJ1-1,TGCGCCAGCAGCTTGGGGACAGGGAGCACTGAAGCTTTCTTT,CASSLGTGSTEAFF
.,.,TRBV30,TRBJ2-2,TGTGCCTGGAGTCAGGTATCTGGAAACACCGGGGAGCTGTTTTTT,CAWSQVSGNTGELFF
.,TRBD2,TRBV9,TRBJ2-3,TGTGCCAGCACCCGGACGGCGGGAGGCACAGATACGCAGTATTTT,CASTRTAGGTDTQYF
once,.,TRBV6-5,TRBJ2-7,TGTGCCAGCAGCGACAGGAGCTTAGACGAGCAGTACTTC,CASSDRSLDEQYF
.,TRBD2,TRBV18,TRBJ2-7,TGTGCCAGCTCATCGGCTCTAGCGGGAGGGCCGGGTGAGCAGTACTTC,CASSSALAGGPGEQYF
.,.,TRBV3-1/TRBV3-2,TRBJ2-1,TGTGCCAGCAGCCAACTCTCGCGGGAGCAGTTCTTC,CASSQLSREQFF
.,TRBD1,TRBV10-3,TRBJ1-2,TGTGCCATCAGTGACCTAGGGGGCCCCGATGGCTACACCTTC,CAISDLGGPDGYTF
.,.,TRBV11-3,TRBJ1-2,TGTGCCAGCAGCTGGGGGGGCTTAAATGGCTACACCTTC,CASSWGGLNGYTF
once,TRBD2,TRBV10-1,TRBJ2-7,TGCGCCAGCAGTGATTCCTATTCAAGCGGGAAAACCTACGAGCAGTACTTC,CASSDSYSSGKTYEQYF